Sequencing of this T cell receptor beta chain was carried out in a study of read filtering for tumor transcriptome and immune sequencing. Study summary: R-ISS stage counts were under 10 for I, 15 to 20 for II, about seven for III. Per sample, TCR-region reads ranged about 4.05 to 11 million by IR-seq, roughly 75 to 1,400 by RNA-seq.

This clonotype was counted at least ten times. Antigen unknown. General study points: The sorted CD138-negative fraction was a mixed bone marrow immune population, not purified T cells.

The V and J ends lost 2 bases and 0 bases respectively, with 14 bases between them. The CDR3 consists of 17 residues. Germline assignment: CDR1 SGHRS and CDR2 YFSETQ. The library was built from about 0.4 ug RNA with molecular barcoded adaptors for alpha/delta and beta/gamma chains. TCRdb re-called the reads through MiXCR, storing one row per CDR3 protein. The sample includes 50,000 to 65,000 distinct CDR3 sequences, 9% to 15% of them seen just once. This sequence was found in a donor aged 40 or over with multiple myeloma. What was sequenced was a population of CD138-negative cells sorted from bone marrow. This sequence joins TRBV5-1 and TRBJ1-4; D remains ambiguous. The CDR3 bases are TGCGCCAGCAGCTTTCTCGGCGGACCGGCAACTAATGAAAAACTGTTTTTT. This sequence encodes CASSFLGGPATNEKLFF.